The next 12 T cell receptor beta chains were all read from a single sample in a study of identical twins. A single record per CDR3 protein comes from TCRdb applying MiXCR to the 5' RACE reads. The sample holds hundreds of thousands of distinct CDR3 sequences, about 18% seen once. This sample also belongs to another study, concerning T cells expressing NK-cell markers.

The sample consisted of PBMCs. All receptors derive from a woman under 30 in good health.

Details on this clonotype: An end of the junction differs from the germline gene, which may be a read error. The chain links TRBV3-1 to TRBJ2-3; D uncertain. CDR3 length: 13 amino acids. CDR1 is LGHDT and CDR2 is YNNKEL in the germline V gene (reference sequence). CDR3 DNA: TGTGCCAGCCGCCATGGAGCCACAGATACGCAGTATTTT. Its protein is CASRHGATDTQYF.

This clonotype was observed at least ten times. The rearrangement links TRBV3-1 to TRBJ2-7; 11 bases match TRBD2. CDR1 is LGHDT, CDR2 YNNKEL, per germline (reference sequence). The CDR3 extends over 15 amino acids. The V segment lost 1 base and the J segment 2 bases; nucleotides outside the gene matches: 1. This CDR3 reads CASSQVGLAAYEQYF. Written as DNA, the CDR3 is TGTGCCAGCAGCCAAGTGGGACTAGCGGCCTACGAGCAGTACTTC.

The gene calls are TRBV20-1 and TRBJ1-6; D is undetermined. CDR3 length: 14 residues. Germline CDR1 and CDR2: DFQATT and SNEGSKA (reference sequence). The V end lost 2 bases, the J end lost 6 bases, and 11 bases lay between the germline ends. The CDR3 protein is CSARHLGVNSPLHF. The CDR3 DNA is TGCAGTGCTAGACATTTAGGCGTTAATTCACCCCTCCACTTT.

This clonotype was detected a few times. The chain carries TRBV12-3 or TRBV12-4 and TRBJ2-3; TRBD2 matches at 10 bases. Trimming at V came to 6 bases and at J to 4 bases, leaving 7 bases not matched to a gene. CDR3 length equals 15 residues. The CDR3, as DNA: TGTGCCAGCAGCAGTCAGCGGGAGGGCCCAGATACGCAGTATTTT. It codes for CASSSQREGPDTQYF.

This clonotype was counted a few times. The gene calls are TRBV7-2 and TRBJ2-1, with a possible D match to TRBD1 (5 bases). V shed 5 bases and J shed 0 bases, with 11 bases lying between them. The CDR3 spans 15 residues. Germline assignment: CDR1 SGHTA and CDR2 FQGNSA. The chain's CDR3 is CASSVFQGSYNEQFF. The CDR3 DNA is TGTGCCAGCAGCGTGTTCCAGGGCTCCTACAATGAGCAGTTCTTC.

V and J are TRBV12-5 and TRBJ2-3; the D is unclear. Germline CDR1 and CDR2: LGHNT and FRNRAP. V lost 5 bases to trimming and J lost 6 bases, with 12 bases between them. The CDR3 sequence is 13 residues long. The CDR3, as DNA: TGTGCTAGTGGTCCGAGGCTAGGGGATACGCAGTATTTT. This sequence encodes CASGPRLGDTQYF.

The genes are TRBV10-3 and TRBJ2-7; D is ambiguous. The CDR3 loop spans 13 amino acids. Trimming left V 0 bases short and J 2 bases short, with 5 bases between. Germline lookup yields CDR1 ENHRY and CDR2 SYGVKD. The CDR3 DNA reads TGTGCCATCAGTGAGTCGACTGCCTACGAGCAGTACTTC. It yields the protein CAISESTAYEQYF.

The chain uses TRBV4-2 and TRBJ2-7, with TRBD1 matching over 8 bases. The CDR3 totals 17 residues. Germline V gene sequence: CDR1 LGHNA, CDR2 YNFKEQ. V shed 3 bases, J shed 1 base, and the junction held 11 bases outside the gene matches. CDR3 DNA sequence: TGTGCCAGCAGCCACGGACAGGGAACCACCCGTTCCTACGAGCAGTACTTC. Protein sequence: CASSHGQGTTRSYEQYF.

This chain uses TRBV7-8 with TRBJ2-3, with 8 positions matching TRBD1. V trimming: 5 bases; J trimming: 6 bases; junction bases outside the gene matches: 7. The CDR3 consists of 14 residues. Germline V gene sequence: CDR1 SGHVS, CDR2 FQNEAQ. The CDR3 DNA reads TGTGCCAGCAGCCACGCAGGGGGCTGGGATACGCAGTATTTT. As protein: CASSHAGGWDTQYF.

The chain links TRBV20-1 to TRBJ2-5; D is unresolved. The V gene's germline CDR1 is DFQATT and CDR2 SNEGSKA (reference sequence). The ends were cut back, 1 base at V and 4 bases at J, with 4 bases in the middle. This CDR3 region has 11 residues. The CDR3 bases are TGCAGTGCTAGAGGTGTAGAGACCCAGTACTTC. Translating it yields CSARGVETQYF.

The J gene is TRBJ2-2, the V gene TRBV5-1; 9 positions agree with TRBD1. V lost 1 base, J lost 5 bases, and 6 bases stayed unmatched. This CDR3 region has 16 residues. Looked up from germline, CDR1 is SGHRS and CDR2 is YFSETQ. CDR3 region: CASSLQVDRGTGELFF. The CDR3 bases are TGCGCCAGCAGCTTGCAGGTCGACAGGGGGACCGGGGAGCTGTTTTTT.

This chain uses TRBV20-1 with TRBJ2-5, with D tentatively TRBD2 (6 bases). There are 13 residues in the CDR3. Germline CDR1 DFQATT, CDR2 SNEGSKA (reference sequence). Trimming took off 8 bases at V and 5 bases at J, with 18 bases between the two ends. The CDR3 region is CSCNPAGKETQYF. The DNA for the CDR3 is TGCAGTTGTAACCCGGCGGGGAAGGAGACCCAGTACTTC.